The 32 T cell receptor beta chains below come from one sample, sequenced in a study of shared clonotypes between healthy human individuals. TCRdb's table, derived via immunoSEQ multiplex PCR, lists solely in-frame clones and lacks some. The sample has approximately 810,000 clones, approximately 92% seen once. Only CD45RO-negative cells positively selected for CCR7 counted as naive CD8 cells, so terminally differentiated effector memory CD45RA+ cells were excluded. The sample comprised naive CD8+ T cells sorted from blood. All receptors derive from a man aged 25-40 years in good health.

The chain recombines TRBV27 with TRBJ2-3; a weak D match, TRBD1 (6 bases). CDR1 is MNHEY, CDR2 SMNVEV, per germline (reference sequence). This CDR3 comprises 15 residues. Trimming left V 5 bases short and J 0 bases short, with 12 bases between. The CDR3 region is CASSEQGLSTDTQYF. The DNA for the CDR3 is TGTGCCAGCAGTGAACAGGGCCTTAGCACAGATACGCAGTATTTT.

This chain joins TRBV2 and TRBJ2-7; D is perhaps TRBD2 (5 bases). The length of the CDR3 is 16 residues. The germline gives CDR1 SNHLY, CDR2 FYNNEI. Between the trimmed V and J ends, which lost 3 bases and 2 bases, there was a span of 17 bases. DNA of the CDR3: TGTGCCAGCAGTGAGGAGGAGCTGGTAGTTCCCTACGAGCAGTACTTC. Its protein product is CASSEEELVVPYEQYF.

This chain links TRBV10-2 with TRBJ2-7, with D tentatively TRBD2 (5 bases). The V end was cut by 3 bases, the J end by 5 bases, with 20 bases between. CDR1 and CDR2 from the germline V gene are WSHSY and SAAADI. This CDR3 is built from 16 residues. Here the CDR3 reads CASSDLAKNFLDEQYF. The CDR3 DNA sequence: TGCGCCAGCAGTGATTTAGCGAAGAATTTCCTCGACGAGCAGTACTTC.

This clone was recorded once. CDR3 sequence: CASSSTDGNQPQHF. The DNA for the CDR3 is TGTGCCAGCAGCTCCACGGACGGGAATCAGCCCCAGCATTTT. The V gene is TRBV7-9, the J gene TRBJ1-5; D is ambiguous. Looked up from germline, CDR1 is SEHNR and CDR2 is FQNEAQ (reference sequence). V dropped 4 bases and J dropped 4 bases, with 11 bases sitting between them. CDR3 length equals 14 residues.

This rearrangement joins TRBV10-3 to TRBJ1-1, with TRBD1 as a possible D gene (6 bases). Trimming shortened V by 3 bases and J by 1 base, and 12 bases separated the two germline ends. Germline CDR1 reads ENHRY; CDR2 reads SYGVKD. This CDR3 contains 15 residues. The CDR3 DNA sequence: TGTGCCATCAGTGACCACGAGACAGGGAACACTGAAGCTTTCTTT. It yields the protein CAISDHETGNTEAFF.

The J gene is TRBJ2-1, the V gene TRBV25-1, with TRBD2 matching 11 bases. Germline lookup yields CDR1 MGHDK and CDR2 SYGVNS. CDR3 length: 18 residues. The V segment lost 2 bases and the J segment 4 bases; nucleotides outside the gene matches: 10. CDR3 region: CASSETATSGNRYNEQFF. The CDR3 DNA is TGTGCCAGCAGTGAAACAGCGACTAGCGGGAACCGTTACAATGAGCAGTTCTTC.

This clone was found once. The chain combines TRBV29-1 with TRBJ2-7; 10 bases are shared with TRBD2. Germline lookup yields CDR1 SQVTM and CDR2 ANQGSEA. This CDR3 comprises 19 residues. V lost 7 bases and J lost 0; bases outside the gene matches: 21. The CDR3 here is CSAKGLAGVGSRSSYEQYF. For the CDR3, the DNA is TGCAGCGCCAAAGGTCTAGCGGGAGTCGGCTCCCGGAGCTCCTACGAGCAGTACTTC.

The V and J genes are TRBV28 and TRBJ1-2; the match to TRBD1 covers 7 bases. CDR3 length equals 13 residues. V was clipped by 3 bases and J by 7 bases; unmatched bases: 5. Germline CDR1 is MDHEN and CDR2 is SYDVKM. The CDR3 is CASSFKGALGYTF. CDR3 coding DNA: TGTGCCAGCAGTTTTAAGGGGGCGCTTGGCTACACCTTC.

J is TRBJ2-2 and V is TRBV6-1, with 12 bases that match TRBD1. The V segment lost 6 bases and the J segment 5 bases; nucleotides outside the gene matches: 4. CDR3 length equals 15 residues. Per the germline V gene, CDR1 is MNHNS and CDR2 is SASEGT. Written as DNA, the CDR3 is TGTGCCAGCAGGGGACAGGGGGCTTGGACCGGGGAGCTGTTTTTT. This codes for CASRGQGAWTGELFF.

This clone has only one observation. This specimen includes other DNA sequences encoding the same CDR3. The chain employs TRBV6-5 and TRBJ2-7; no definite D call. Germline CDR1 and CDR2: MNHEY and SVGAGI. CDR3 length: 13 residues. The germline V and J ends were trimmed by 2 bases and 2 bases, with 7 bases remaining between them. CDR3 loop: CASSYTQTYEQYF. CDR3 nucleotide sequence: TGTGCCAGCAGTTACACCCAAACCTACGAGCAGTACTTC.

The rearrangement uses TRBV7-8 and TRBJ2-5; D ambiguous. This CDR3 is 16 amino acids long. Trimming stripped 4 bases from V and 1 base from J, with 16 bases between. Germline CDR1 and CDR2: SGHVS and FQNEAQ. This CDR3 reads CASSSLALIPQETQYF. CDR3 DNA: TGTGCCAGCAGCTCCCTCGCGCTGATCCCCCAAGAGACCCAGTACTTC. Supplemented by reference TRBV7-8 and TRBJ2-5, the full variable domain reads GAGVSQSPRYKVAKRGQDVALRCDPISGHVSLFWYQQALGQGPEFLTYFQNEAQLDKSGLPSDRFFAERPEGSVSTLKIQRTQQEDSAVYLCASSSLALIPQETQYFGPGTRLLVL.

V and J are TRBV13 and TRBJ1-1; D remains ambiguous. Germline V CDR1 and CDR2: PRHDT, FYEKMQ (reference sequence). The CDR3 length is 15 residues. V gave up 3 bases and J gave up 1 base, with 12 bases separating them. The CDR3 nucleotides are TGTGCCAGCAGCTTTAAGAAAGCGGGGAACACTGAAGCTTTCTTT. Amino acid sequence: CASSFKKAGNTEAFF.

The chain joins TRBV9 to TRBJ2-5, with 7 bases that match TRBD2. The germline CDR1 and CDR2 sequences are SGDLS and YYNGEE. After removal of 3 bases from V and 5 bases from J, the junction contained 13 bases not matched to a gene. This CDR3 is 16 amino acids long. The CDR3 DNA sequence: TGTGCCAGCAGCGCATGGGGCGGGAGTGCATTGGAGACCCAGTACTTC. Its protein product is CASSAWGGSALETQYF. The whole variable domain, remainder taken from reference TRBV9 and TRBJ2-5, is DSGVTQTPKHLITATGQRVTLRCSPRSGDLSVYWYQQSLDQGLQFLIQYYNGEERAKGNILERFSAQQFPDLHSELNLSSLELGDSALYFCASSAWGGSALETQYFGPGTRLLVL.

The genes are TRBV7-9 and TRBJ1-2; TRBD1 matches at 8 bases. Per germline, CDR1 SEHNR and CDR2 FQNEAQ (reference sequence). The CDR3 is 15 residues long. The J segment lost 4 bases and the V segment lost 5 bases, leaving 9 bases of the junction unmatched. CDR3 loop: CASSPPDRVFYGYTF. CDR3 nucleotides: TGTGCCAGCAGCCCCCCGGACAGGGTGTTCTATGGCTACACCTTC.

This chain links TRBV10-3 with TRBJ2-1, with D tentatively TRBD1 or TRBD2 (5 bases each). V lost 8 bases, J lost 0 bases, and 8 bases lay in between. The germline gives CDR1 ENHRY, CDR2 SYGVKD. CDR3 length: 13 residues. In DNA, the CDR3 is TGTGCCATCGGGGGATCCTCCTACAATGAGCAGTTCTTC. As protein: CAIGGSSYNEQFF.

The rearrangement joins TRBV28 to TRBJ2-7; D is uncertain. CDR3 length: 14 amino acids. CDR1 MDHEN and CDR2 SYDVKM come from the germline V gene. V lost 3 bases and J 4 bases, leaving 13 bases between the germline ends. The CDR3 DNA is TGTGCCAGCAGTTTCGACCTAGGAATATACGAGCAGTACTTC. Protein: CASSFDLGIYEQYF.

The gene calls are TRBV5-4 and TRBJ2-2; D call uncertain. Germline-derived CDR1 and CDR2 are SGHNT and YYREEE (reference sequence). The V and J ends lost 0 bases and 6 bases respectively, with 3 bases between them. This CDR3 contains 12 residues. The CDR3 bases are TGTGCCAGCAGCTTGGTTGCCGGGGAGCTGTTTTTT. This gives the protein CASSLVAGELFF.

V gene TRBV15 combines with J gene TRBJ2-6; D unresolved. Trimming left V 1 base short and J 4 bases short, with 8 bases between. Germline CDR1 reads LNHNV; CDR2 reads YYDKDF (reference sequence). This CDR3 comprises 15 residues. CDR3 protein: CATSRALGGANVLTF. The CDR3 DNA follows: TGTGCCACCAGCAGAGCCCTGGGGGGGGCCAACGTCCTGACTTTC.

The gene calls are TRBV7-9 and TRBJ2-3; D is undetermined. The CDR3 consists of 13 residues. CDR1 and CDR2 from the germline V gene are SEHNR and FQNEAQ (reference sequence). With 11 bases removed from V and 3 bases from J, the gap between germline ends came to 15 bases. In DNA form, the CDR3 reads TGTGCCTCGCCTGGAGAACAAACAGATACGCAGTATTTT. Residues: CASPGEQTDTQYF.

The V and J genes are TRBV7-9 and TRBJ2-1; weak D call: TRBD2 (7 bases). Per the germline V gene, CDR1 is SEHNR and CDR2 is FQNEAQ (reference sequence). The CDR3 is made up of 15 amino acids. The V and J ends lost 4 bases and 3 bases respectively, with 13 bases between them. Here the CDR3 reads CASSSSGGVYNEQFF. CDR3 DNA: TGTGCCAGCAGCTCCTCGGGGGGCGTCTACAATGAGCAGTTCTTC.

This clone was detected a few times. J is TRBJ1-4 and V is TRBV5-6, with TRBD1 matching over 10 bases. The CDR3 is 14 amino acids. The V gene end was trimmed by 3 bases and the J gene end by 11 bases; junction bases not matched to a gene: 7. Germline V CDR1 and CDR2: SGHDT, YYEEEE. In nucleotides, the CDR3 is TGTGCCAGCAGCTCCGGGACAGGGGATCCGAAACTGTTTTTT. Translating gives CASSSGTGDPKLFF.

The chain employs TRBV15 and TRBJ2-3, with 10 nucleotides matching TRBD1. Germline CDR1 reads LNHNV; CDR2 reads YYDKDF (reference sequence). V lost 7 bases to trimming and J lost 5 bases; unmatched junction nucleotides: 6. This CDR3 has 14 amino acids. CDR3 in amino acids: CATNPTGGRDTQYF. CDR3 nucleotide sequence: TGTGCCACCAACCCGACAGGGGGCCGAGATACGCAGTATTTT.

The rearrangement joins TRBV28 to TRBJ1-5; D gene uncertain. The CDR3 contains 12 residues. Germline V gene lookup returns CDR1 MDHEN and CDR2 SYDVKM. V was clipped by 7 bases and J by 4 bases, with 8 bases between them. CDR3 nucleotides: TGTGCCAGCAAACGAGAAAATCAGCCCCAGCATTTT. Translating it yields CASKRENQPQHF.

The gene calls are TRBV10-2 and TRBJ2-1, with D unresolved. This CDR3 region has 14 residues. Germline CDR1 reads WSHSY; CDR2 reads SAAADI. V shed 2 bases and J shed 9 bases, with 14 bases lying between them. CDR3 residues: CASSETKGLGEQFF. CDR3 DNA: TGCGCCAGCAGTGAGACCAAAGGGTTAGGTGAGCAGTTCTTC.

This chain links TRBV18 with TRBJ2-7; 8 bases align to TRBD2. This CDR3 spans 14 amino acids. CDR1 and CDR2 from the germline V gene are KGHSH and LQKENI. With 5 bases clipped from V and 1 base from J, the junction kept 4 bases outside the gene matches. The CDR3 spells CASSATSASYEQYF. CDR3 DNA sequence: TGTGCCAGCTCAGCGACTAGCGCTTCCTACGAGCAGTACTTC.

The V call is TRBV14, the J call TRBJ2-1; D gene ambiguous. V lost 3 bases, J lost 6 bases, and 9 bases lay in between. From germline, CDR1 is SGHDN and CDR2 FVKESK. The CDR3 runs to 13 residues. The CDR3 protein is CASSQTRTNEQFF. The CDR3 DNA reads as TGTGCCAGCAGCCAGACTCGGACCAATGAGCAGTTCTTC.

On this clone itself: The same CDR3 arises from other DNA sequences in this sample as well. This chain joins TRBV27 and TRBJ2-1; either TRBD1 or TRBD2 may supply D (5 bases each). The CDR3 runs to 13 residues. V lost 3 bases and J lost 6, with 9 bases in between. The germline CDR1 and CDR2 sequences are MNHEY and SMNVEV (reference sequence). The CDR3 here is CASSFGGSNEQFF. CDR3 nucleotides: TGTGCCAGCAGTTTTGGGGGATCCAATGAGCAGTTCTTC.

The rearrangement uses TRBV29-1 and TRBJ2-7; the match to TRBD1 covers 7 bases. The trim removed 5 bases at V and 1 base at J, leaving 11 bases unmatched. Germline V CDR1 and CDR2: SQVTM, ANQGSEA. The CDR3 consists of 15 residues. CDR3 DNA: TGCAGCGTTCGGATGACGGACAGGCCTTCCTACGAGCAGTACTTC. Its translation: CSVRMTDRPSYEQYF.

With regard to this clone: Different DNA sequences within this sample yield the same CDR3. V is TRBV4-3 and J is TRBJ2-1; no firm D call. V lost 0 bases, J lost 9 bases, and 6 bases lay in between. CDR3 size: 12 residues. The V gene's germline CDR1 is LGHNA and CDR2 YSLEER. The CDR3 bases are TGCGCCAGCAGCCAAGATCTAGGTGAGCAGTTCTTC. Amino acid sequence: CASSQDLGEQFF.

CDR3 in amino acids: CASRIGNTIYF. CDR3 bases: TGTGCCAGTAGGATTGGAAACACCATATATTTT. The V gene is TRBV6-1, the J gene TRBJ1-3, with D unresolved. Trimming took 9 bases from V and 3 from J, leaving 6 bases between them. Germline CDR1 and CDR2: MNHNS and SASEGT. The CDR3 contains 11 residues.

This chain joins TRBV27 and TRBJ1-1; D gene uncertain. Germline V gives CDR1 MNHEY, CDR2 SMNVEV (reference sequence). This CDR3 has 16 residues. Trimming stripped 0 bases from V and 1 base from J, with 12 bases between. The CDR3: CASSLSEAWGNTEAFF. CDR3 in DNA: TGTGCCAGCAGTTTATCGGAAGCTTGGGGGAACACTGAAGCTTTCTTT.

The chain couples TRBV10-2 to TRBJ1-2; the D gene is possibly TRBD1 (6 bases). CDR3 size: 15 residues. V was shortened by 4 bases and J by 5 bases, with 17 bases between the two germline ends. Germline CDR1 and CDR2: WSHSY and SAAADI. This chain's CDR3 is CASSALKDTGYGYTF. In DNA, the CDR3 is TGCGCCAGCAGTGCCCTCAAGGACACAGGGTATGGCTACACCTTC.